The source of this T cell receptor (beta chain) is a study of CD8 T cells in Susac syndrome. Per germline, CDR1 DFQATT and CDR2 SNEGSKA (reference sequence). V gave up 0 bases and J gave up 4 bases, with 9 bases separating them. This CDR3 is built from 13 residues. With respect to this clonotype: Its antigen is not identified.

Regarding the study as a whole: The authors acknowledged that the study's TCR sequencing and HLA analysis involved relatively few individuals.

The multiple sclerosis control group was made up of treatment-naive patients with stable or active relapsing-remitting disease. An input of about 0.45 to 1 ug of RNA was subjected to reverse transcription using random hexamers. The immunoSEQ assay covered 54 Vbeta and 13 Jbeta segments for CDR3. TCRdb reprocessed the immunoSEQ multiplex PCR reads via MiXCR and lists one record per CDR3 protein. The data contain about 180,000 distinct CDR3 sequences, nearly 97% of them singletons. The sample was CD4+ T cells from PBMCs. The chain uses TRBV20-1 and TRBJ1-2; D is perhaps TRBD1 (5 bases). The sequence was collected from a human donor with multiple sclerosis. The CDR3 nucleotides read TGCAGTGCTAGAGATGGGACGAGCTATGGCTACACCTTC. This translates into CSARDGTSYGYTF.